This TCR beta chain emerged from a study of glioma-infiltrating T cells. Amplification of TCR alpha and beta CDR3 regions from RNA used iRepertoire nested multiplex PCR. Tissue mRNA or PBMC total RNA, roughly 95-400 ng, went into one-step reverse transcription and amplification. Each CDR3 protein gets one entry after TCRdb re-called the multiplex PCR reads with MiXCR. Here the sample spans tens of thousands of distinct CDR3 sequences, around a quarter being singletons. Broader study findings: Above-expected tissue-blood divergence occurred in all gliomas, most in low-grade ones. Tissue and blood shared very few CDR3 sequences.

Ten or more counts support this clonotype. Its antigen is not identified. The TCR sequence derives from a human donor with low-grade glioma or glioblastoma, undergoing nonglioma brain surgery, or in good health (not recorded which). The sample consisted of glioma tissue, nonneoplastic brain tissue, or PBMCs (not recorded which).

DNA of the CDR3: TGTGCCAGCAGCGGACAGGGGGTCGACACTGAAGCTTTCTTT. Residues: CASSGQGVDTEAFF. V and J are TRBV7-8 and TRBJ1-1; 10 positions match TRBD1. Germline V gene data show CDR1 as SGHVS and CDR2 as FQNEAQ. The CDR3 runs to 14 residues. The ends lost 5 bases at V and 3 bases at J; junction bases unmatched: 3.